These 2 T cell receptor beta chains were sequenced from one sample in a study of T cell responses to AZD1222 COVID-19 vaccine. Here immunoSEQ multiplex PCR was the method, and the copy in TCRdb shows in-frame clones only, minus some. The sample yields roughly 70,000 clones, 90% to 95% seen once. The sample here was peripheral blood, taken 28 days after the second dose of the MenACWY control vaccine. Every receptor here comes from an adult who received the MenACWY meningococcal vaccine as a control.

The rearrangement uses TRBV15 and TRBJ2-2, with D possibly matching TRBD1 (5 bases). The CDR3 contains 15 residues. Germline V lookup: CDR1 LNHNV, CDR2 YYDKDF (reference sequence). V was clipped by 5 bases and J by 3 bases, with 13 bases between them. The CDR3 DNA sequence: TGTGCCACCAGCCGACAAGACAGAGACACCGGGGAGCTGTTTTTT. This translates into CATSRQDRDTGELFF. The full variable domain, rest sourced from reference TRBV15 and TRBJ2-2, is DAMVIQNPRYQVTQFGKPVTLSCSQTLNHNVMYWYQQKSSQAPKLLFHYYDKDFNNEADTPDNFQSRRPNTSFCFLDIRSPGLGDTAMYLCATSRQDRDTGELFFGEGSRLTVL.

The chain couples TRBV4-1 to TRBJ2-3; D is unclear. Germline CDR1 MGHRA, CDR2 YSYEKL. The CDR3 sequence is 13 residues long. The germline V and J ends were trimmed by 4 bases and 5 bases, with 10 bases remaining between them. CDR3 loop: CASSLEDLDTQYF. The CDR3, as DNA: TGCGCCAGCAGCCTAGAGGATTTAGATACGCAGTATTTT.